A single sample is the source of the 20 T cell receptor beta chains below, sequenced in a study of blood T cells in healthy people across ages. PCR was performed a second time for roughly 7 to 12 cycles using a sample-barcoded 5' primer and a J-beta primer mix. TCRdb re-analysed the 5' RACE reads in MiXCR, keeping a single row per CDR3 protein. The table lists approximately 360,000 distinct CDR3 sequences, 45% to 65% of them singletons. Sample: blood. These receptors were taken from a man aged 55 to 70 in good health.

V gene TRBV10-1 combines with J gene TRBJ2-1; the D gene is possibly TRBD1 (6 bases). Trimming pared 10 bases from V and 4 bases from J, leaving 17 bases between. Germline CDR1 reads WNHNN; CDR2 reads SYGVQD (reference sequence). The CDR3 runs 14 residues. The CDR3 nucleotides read TGCGCCACCTCCGCAGCCAGGGGTTACAATGAGCAGTTCTTC. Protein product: CATSAARGYNEQFF.

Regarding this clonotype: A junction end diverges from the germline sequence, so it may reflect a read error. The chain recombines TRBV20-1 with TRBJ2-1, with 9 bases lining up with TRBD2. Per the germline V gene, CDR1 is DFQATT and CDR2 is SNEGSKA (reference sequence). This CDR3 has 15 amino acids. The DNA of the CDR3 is TGCAGTGCTAGACCGGCTAGCGGGGCTTACAGTGAGCAGTTCTTC. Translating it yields CSARPASGAYSEQFF.

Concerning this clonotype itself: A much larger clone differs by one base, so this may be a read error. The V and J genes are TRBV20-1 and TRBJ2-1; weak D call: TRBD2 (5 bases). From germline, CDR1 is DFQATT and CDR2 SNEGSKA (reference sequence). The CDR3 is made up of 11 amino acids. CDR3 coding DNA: TGCGGGAATCAAGCGGAAAATGAGCAGTTCTTC. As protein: CGNQAENEQFF.

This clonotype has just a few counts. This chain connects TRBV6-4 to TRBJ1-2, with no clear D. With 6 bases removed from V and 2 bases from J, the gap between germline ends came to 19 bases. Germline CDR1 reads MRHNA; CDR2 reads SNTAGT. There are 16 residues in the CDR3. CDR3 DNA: TGTGCCAGCAGCGCTCCTACGGTTAACATGAACTATGGCTACACCTTC. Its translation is CASSAPTVNMNYGYTF.

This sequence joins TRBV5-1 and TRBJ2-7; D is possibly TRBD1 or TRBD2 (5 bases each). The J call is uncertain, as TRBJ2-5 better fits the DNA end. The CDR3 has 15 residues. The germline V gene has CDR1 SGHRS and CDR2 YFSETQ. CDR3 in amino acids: CASSESGRIEETQYF. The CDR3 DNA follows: TGCGCCAGCAGCGAATCGGGACGGATAGAAGAGACCCAGTACTTC.

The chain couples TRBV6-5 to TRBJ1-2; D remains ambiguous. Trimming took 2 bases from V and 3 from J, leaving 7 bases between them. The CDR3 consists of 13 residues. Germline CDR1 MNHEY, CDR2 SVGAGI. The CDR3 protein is CASSYPGDYGYTF. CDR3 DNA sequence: TGTGCCAGCAGTTACCCGGGTGACTATGGCTACACCTTC.

CDR3 DNA sequence: TGTGCCAGCAGCCCTGGCGGGAGAGTTGAGACCCAGTACTTC. Amino acids: CASSPGGRVETQYF. This sequence joins TRBV6-1 and TRBJ2-5, with 7 bases identical to TRBD2. This CDR3 has 14 residues. Trimming cost V 6 bases and J 5 bases; bases outside gene matches: 9. The germline CDR1 and CDR2 sequences are MNHNS and SASEGT.

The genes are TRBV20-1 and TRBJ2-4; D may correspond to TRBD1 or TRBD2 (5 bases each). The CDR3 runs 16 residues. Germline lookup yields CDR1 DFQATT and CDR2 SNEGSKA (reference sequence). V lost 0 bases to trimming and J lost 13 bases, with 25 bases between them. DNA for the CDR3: TGCAGTGCTAGAGATTTTACCACCGGGACCTACTTAGAGCAGTACTTC. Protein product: CSARDFTTGTYLEQYF.

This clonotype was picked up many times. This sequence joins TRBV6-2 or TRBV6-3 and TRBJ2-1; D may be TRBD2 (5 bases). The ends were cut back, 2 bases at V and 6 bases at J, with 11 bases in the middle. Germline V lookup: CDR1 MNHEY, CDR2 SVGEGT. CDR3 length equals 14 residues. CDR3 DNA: TGTGCCAGCAGTTACGTGGGAGATCCCAATGAGCAGTTCTTC. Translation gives CASSYVGDPNEQFF.

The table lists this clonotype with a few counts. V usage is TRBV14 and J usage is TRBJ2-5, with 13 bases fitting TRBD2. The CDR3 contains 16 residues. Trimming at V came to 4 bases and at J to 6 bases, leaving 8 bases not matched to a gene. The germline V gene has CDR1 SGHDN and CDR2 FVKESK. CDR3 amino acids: CASSPRGLAGDKTQYF. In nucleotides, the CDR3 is TGTGCCAGCAGCCCCCGCGGACTAGCGGGAGACAAGACCCAGTACTTC.

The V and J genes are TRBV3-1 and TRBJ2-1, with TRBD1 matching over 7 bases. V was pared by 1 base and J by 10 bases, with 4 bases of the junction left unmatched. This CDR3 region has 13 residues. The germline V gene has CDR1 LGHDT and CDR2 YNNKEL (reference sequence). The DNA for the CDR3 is TGTGCCAGCAGCCAAGTGCCACAGGGGGAGCAGTTCTTC. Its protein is CASSQVPQGEQFF.

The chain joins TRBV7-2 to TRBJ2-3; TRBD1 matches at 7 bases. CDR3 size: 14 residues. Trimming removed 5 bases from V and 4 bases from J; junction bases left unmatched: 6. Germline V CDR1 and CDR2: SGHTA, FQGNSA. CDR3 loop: CASSRIGGPDTQYF. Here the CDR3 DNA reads TGTGCCAGCAGCCGTATAGGGGGCCCAGATACGCAGTATTTT.

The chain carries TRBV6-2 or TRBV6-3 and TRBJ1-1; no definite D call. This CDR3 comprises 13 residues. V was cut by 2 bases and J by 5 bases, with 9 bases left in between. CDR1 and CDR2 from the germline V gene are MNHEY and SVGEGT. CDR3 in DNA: TGTGCCAGCAGTTACAGGGTATTGACTGAAGCTTTCTTT. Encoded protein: CASSYRVLTEAFF.

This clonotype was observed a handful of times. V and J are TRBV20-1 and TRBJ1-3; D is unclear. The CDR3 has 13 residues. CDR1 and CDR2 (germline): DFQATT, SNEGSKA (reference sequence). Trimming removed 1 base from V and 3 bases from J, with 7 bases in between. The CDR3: CSARGDLGNTIYF. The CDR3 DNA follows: TGCAGTGCTAGAGGGGATCTTGGAAACACCATATATTTT.

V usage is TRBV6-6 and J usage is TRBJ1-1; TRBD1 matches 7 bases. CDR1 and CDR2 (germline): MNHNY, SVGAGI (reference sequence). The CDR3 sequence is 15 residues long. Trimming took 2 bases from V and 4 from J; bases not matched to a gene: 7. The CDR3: CASSYLEGARTEAFF. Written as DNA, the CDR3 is TGTGCCAGCAGTTACCTTGAGGGGGCGCGCACTGAAGCTTTCTTT.

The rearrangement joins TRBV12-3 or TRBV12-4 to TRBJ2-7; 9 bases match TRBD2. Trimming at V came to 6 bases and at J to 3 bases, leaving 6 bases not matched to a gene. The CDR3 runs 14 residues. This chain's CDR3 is CASSLAGPYYEQYF. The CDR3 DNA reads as TGTGCCAGCAGCCTAGCGGGGCCCTACTACGAGCAGTACTTC.

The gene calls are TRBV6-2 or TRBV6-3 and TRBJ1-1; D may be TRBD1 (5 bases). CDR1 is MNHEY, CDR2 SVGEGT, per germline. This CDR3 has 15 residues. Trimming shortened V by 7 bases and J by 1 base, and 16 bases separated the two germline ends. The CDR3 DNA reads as TGTGCCAGCAAGACAGCTGGGGTTAAGAACACTGAAGCTTTCTTT. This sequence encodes CASKTAGVKNTEAFF.

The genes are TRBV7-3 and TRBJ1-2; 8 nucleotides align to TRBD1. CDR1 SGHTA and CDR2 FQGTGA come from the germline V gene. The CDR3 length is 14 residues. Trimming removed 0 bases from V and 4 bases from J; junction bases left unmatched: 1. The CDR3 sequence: CASSLTTGGYGYTF. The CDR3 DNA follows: TGTGCCAGCAGCTTAACCACAGGGGGCTATGGCTACACCTTC.

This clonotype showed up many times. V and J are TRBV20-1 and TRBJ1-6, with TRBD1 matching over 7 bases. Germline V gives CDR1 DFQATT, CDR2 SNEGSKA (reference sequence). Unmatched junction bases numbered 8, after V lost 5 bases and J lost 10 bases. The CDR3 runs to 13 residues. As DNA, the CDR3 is TGCAGTGCTCCCGACAGGGCAATCTCACCCCTCCACTTT. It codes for CSAPDRAISPLHF.

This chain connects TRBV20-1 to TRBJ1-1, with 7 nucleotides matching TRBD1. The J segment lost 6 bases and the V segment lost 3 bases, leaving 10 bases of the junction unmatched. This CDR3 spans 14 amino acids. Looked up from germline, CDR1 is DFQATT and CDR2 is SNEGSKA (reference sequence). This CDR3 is CSARRQGPSAEAFF. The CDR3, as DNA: TGCAGTGCTAGGAGACAGGGCCCTTCCGCTGAAGCTTTCTTT.